The clone carrying this T cell receptor (beta chain) was seen a single time. These data are taken from a study of T cell clones after liver transplantation. Study background: Subjects received no induction therapy and standard immunosuppression until randomization at 12-24 months post-transplant.

Produced via immunoSEQ multiplex PCR; TCRdb's table is partial and in-frame only. The sample records tens of thousands of clones, about two thirds being singletons. J gave up 0 bases and V 6 bases, and 5 bases lay outside the gene matches. This CDR3 has 14 residues. Germline assignment: CDR1 MDHEN and CDR2 SYDVKM. Here the sequenced sample was CD4+ T cells from blood, taken at the approximately 16-month timepoint. This sequence was found in a human patient who received a liver transplant. Some T cells may have come from the graft donor. V and J are TRBV28 and TRBJ2-7, with 7 bases lining up with TRBD1. CDR3 in DNA: TGTGCCAGCAGAAGACAGGGTATCTCCTACGAGCAGTACTTC. This codes for CASRRQGISYEQYF.